A selection of T cell receptor beta chains follows, all from one sample in a study of a mutant IDH1 vaccine in newly diagnosed glioma. No antigen has been identified for these receptors. The repertoire was sequenced with immunoSEQ multiplex PCR; TCRdb's copy has only in-frame clones and lacks some. The table has around 61,000 clones, approximately 90% seen once. The sequencing used PBMCs, collected from a glioma patient whose treatment included an IDH1 peptide vaccine. These receptors were collected from a woman in her 40s with glioma. Each CDR3 is given with its conserved first and last residue. The order of the fields is clone size, V gene, D gene, J gene, CDR3 protein, CDR3 DNA. A D gene is named only where the DNA matches it firmly. Expanded clones get a size class; other rows say once, few or many, or leave the size out.

-	TRBV2	-	TRBJ2-2	CASLVVRTGELFF	TGTGCCAGCCTGGTCGTTCGCACCGGGGAGCTGTTTTTT
-	TRBV11-2	TRBD1	TRBJ1-2	CASSLDRGQGFYTF	TGTGCCAGCAGCTTAGATCGGGGACAGGGATTCTACACCTTC
-	TRBV7-9	-	TRBJ2-5	CASSLAFGGRGQETQYF	TGTGCCAGCAGCTTAGCTTTTGGGGGCAGGGGCCAAGAGACCCAGTACTTC
-	TRBV11-3	-	TRBJ2-5	CASSLGGRGQETQYF	TGTGCCAGCAGCTTAGGGGGACGAGGTCAAGAGACCCAGTACTTC
-	TRBV5-1	-	TRBJ2-7	CASSLVVGSGEQYF	TGCGCCAGCAGCTTGGTGGTGGGAAGCGGCGAGCAGTACTTC
-	TRBV5-1	TRBD2	TRBJ2-5	CASGRELETQYF	TGCGCCAGCGGGCGGGAGCTGGAGACCCAGTACTTC
-	TRBV5-1	-	TRBJ2-1	CASFGRNNEQFF	TGCGCCAGCTTCGGACGGAACAATGAGCAGTTCTTC
-	TRBV5-8	TRBD1	TRBJ1-5	CASSEETGVSNQPQHF	TGTGCCAGCAGCGAAGAGACAGGGGTTAGCAATCAGCCCCAGCATTTT
-	TRBV5-6	TRBD2	TRBJ2-5	CASSLCASGRSRETQYF	TGTGCCAGCAGCTTGTGTGCTAGCGGGAGGTCCAGAGAGACCCAGTACTTC
-	TRBV7-9	-	TRBJ2-7	CASSLPLWPYEQYF	TGTGCCAGCAGCTTACCGTTATGGCCCTACGAGCAGTACTTC
few	TRBV10-2	-	TRBJ2-1	CASSEGGGQYNEQFF	TGCGCCAGCAGTGAGGGTGGGGGGCAGTACAATGAGCAGTTCTTC
-	TRBV4-2	TRBD1	TRBJ2-7	CASSQEGTGAYEQYF	TGTGCCAGCAGCCAAGAAGGGACAGGAGCCTACGAGCAGTACTTC
-	TRBV7-2	TRBD1	TRBJ2-7	CASSFRQGSYEQYF	TGTGCCAGCAGCTTCAGACAGGGCTCCTACGAGCAGTACTTC
-	TRBV18	-	TRBJ1-5	CASSPDRHQPQHF	TGTGCCAGCTCACCCGACAGGCATCAGCCCCAGCATTTT
once	TRBV9	TRBD1	TRBJ2-3	CASSVGQGAADTQYF	TGTGCCAGCAGCGTGGGACAGGGGGCGGCAGATACGCAGTATTTT
-	TRBV4-3	-	TRBJ2-5	CASSQDLRGGAETQYF	TGCGCCAGCAGCCAAGATCTTAGGGGGGGGGCAGAGACCCAGTACTTC
-	TRBV19	-	TRBJ2-4	CASRQGEGNIQYF	TGTGCCAGTAGACAGGGGGAGGGAAACATTCAGTACTTC
-	TRBV6-5	TRBD1	TRBJ1-1	CASSTGGSANTEAFF	TGTGCCAGCTCGACAGGGGGATCGGCGAACACTGAAGCTTTCTTT
-	TRBV18	TRBD1	TRBJ2-1	CASSPPDRGVNEQFF	TGTGCCAGCTCACCACCGGACAGGGGGGTAAATGAGCAGTTCTTC
-	TRBV10-3	-	TRBJ1-5	CAISESSYQPQHF	TGTGCCATCAGTGAGTCGAGTTATCAGCCCCAGCATTTT
-	TRBV5-4	-	TRBJ1-5	CASSVDGNSNQPQHF	TGTGCCAGCAGCGTGGACGGTAACAGCAATCAGCCCCAGCATTTT
once	TRBV6-5	-	TRBJ1-1	CASRPPWGENTEAFF	TGTGCCAGCAGGCCTCCCTGGGGAGAGAACACTGAAGCTTTCTTT
-	TRBV6-1	-	TRBJ2-7	CASSEASFPAPTYEQYF	TGTGCCAGCAGTGAAGCGAGTTTCCCCGCTCCGACCTACGAGCAGTACTTC
once	TRBV2	-	TRBJ2-1	CASSERTLSYNEQFF	TGTGCCAGCAGTGAGCGGACCCTCTCCTACAATGAGCAGTTCTTC
-	TRBV10-1	TRBD2	TRBJ2-1	CASSGPVAGGSYNEQFF	TGCGCCAGCAGTGGGCCCGTAGCGGGAGGCTCCTACAATGAGCAGTTCTTC
-	TRBV6-5	TRBD1	TRBJ2-7	CASTWDRGSSEQYF	TGTGCCAGCACCTGGGACAGGGGAAGTAGCGAGCAGTACTTC
-	TRBV14	-	TRBJ1-1	CASSQDLRTGMLTEAFF	TGTGCCAGCAGCCAAGACTTGCGTACAGGGATGTTAACTGAAGCTTTCTTT
-	TRBV2	-	TRBJ1-5	CASSGDGLNQPQHF	TGTGCCAGCAGCGGCGACGGTTTAAATCAGCCCCAGCATTTT
once	TRBV6-5	TRBD1	TRBJ2-1	CASTGTGGNEQFF	TGTGCCAGCACCGGGACAGGGGGCAATGAGCAGTTCTTC
-	TRBV4-3	-	TRBJ2-3	CASSQEGDTQYF	TGCGCCAGCAGCCAAGAGGGCGATACGCAGTATTTT
-	TRBV30	TRBD2	TRBJ2-7	CAWSEKLAVYEQYF	TGTGCCTGGAGTGAAAAACTAGCGGTTTACGAGCAGTACTTC
-	TRBV7-9	TRBD1	TRBJ2-7	CASRSGQGEMKQYF	TGTGCCAGCAGGTCGGGACAGGGGGAGATGAAGCAGTACTTC
-	TRBV5-1	TRBD2	TRBJ2-2	CASSSGGKNTGELFF	TGCGCCAGCAGCTCCGGGGGGAAGAACACCGGGGAGCTGTTTTTT
-	TRBV5-6	-	TRBJ1-4	CASSLDEKLFF	TGTGCCAGCAGCTTGGACGAAAAACTGTTTTTT
-	TRBV27	-	TRBJ1-2	CASSPYRRNMPYTF	TGTGCCAGCAGTCCCTATAGGAGGAATATGCCCTACACCTTC
-	TRBV14	TRBD2	TRBJ2-3	CASSQKAGVVTDTQYF	TGTGCCAGCAGCCAGAAAGCGGGAGTCGTCACAGATACGCAGTATTTT
-	TRBV5-1	TRBD2	TRBJ2-3	CASSLVAGGLADTQYF	TGCGCCAGCAGCTTGGTGGCGGGAGGGCTGGCAGATACGCAGTATTTT
once	TRBV7-8	-	TRBJ2-4	CASSLDWGLAKNIQYF	TGTGCCAGCAGCCTAGACTGGGGACTAGCCAAAAACATTCAGTACTTC
-	TRBV13	-	TRBJ2-1	CASSLVRELFF	TGTGCCAGCAGCTTAGTTCGGGAGTTATTCTTC
-	TRBV4-2	-	TRBJ2-7	CASSQEGAAKPDYEQYF	TGTGCCAGCAGCCAAGAAGGGGCGGCGAAACCCGATTACGAGCAGTACTTC
-	TRBV6-4	-	TRBJ2-1	CASSPGLYNEQFF	TGTGCCAGCAGTCCGGGTCTATACAATGAGCAGTTCTTC
-	TRBV5-6	-	TRBJ1-5	CASSLGQTQPQHF	TGTGCCAGCAGCTTGGGACAGACTCAGCCCCAGCATTTT
-	TRBV20-1	-	TRBJ1-1	CSALGSTEAFF	TGCAGTGCCCTCGGGAGCACTGAAGCTTTCTTT
-	TRBV6-6	TRBD1	TRBJ1-2	CASSPPRDRVGGYTF	TGTGCCAGCAGCCCCCCTCGGGACAGGGTAGGCGGCTACACCTTC
-	TRBV5-1	-	TRBJ2-7	CASSFQTHSYEQYF	TGCGCCAGCAGCTTCCAGACCCACTCCTACGAGCAGTACTTC